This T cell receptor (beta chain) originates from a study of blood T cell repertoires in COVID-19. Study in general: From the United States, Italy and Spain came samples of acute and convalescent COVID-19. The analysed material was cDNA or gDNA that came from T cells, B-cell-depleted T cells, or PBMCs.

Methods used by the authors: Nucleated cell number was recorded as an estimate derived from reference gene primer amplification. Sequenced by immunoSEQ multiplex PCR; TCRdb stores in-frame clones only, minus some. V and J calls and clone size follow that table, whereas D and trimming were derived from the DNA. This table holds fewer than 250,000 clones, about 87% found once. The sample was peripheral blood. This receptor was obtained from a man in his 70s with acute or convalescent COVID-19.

The CDR3 protein is CASSETGAGTEAFF. The CDR3 bases are TGTGCCAGTAGTGAGACAGGGGCGGGGACTGAAGCTTTCTTT. V and J are TRBV19 and TRBJ1-1; 8 nucleotides agree with TRBD1. Germline values: CDR1 LNHDA, CDR2 SQIVND (reference sequence). This CDR3 contains 14 residues. V lost 5 bases, J lost 5 bases, and 7 bases stayed unmatched. The full variable domain, with the rest looked up from reference TRBV19 and TRBJ1-1, is DGGITQSPKYLFRKEGQNVTLSCEQNLNHDAMYWYRQDPGQGLRLIYYSQIVNDFQKGDIAEGYSVSREKKESFPLTVTSAQKNPTAFYLCASSETGAGTEAFFGQGTRLTVV.